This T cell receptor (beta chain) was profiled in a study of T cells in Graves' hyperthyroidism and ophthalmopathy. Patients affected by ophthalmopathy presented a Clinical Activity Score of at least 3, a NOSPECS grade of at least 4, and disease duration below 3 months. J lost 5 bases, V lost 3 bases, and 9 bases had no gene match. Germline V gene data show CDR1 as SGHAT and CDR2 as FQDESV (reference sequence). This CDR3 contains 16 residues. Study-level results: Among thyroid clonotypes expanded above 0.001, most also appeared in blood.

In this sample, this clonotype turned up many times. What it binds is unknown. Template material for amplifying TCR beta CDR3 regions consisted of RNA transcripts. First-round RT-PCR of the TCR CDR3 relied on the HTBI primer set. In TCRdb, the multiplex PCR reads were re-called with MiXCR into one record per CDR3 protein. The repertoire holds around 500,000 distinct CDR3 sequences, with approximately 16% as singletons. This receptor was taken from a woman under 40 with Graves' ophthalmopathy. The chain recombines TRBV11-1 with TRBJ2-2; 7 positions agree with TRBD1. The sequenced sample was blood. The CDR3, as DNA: TGTGCCAGCAGCTTCGAATACAGGGGCGATACCGGGGAGCTGTTTTTT. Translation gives CASSFEYRGDTGELFF.